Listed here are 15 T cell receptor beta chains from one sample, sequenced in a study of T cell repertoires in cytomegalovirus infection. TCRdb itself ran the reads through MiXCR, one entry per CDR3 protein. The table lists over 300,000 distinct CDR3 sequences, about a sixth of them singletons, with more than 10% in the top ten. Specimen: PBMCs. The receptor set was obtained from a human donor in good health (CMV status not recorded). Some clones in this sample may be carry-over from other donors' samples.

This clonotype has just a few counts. CDR3 nucleotide sequence: TGTGCCAGCAGCCTGGGACAGACGGACACCGGGGAGCTGTTTTTT. Encoded protein: CASSLGQTDTGELFF. The chain has TRBV7-3 and TRBJ2-2; 7 bases fit TRBD1. Germline trimming cut 5 bases from V and 3 bases from J; bases unmatched to any gene: 6. This CDR3 has 15 residues. The germline gives CDR1 SGHTA, CDR2 FQGTGA.

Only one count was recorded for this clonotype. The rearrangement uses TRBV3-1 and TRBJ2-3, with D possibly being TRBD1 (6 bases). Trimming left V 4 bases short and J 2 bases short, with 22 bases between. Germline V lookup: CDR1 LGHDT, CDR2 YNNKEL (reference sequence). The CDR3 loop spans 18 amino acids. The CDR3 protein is CASSLGVLSGQPTDTQYF. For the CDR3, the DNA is TGTGCCAGCAGCCTAGGAGTATTGTCAGGACAGCCCACAGATACGCAGTATTTT.

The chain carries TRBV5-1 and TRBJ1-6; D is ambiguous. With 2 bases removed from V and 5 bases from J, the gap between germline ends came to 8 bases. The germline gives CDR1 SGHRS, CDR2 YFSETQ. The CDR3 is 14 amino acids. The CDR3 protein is CASSFAADNSPLHF. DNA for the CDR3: TGCGCCAGCAGCTTTGCTGCGGATAATTCACCCCTCCACTTT.

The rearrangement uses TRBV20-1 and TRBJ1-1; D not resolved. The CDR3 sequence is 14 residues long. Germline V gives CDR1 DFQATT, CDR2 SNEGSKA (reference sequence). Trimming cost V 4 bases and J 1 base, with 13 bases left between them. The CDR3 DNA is TGCAGTGCTACGCAGTTAGATAGGAACACTGAAGCTTTCTTT. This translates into CSATQLDRNTEAFF.

The CDR3 loop is CASSLVGVNQPQHF. In nucleotides, the CDR3 is TGTGCCAGCAGTTTGGTAGGGGTCAATCAGCCCCAGCATTTT. The V call is TRBV12-3 or TRBV12-4, the J call TRBJ1-5; D may be TRBD1 (5 bases). CDR3 length: 14 amino acids. V lost 3 bases and J 3 bases, leaving 9 bases between the germline ends.

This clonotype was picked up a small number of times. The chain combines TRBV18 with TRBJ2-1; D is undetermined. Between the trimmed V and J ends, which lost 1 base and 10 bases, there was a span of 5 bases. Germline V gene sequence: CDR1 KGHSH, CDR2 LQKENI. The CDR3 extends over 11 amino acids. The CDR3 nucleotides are TGTGCCAGCTCACCACAGTGGGAGCAGTTCTTC. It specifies CASSPQWEQFF.

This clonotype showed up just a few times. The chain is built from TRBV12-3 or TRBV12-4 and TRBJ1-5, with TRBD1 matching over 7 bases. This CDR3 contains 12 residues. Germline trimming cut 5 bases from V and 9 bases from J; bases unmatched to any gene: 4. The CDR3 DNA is TGTGCCAGCAGTCAGAGGGACAGGCCCCAGCATTTT. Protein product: CASSQRDRPQHF.

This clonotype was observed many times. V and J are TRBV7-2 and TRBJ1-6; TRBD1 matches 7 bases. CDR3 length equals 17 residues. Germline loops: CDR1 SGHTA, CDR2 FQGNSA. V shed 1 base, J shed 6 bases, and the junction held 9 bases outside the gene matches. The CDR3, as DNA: TGTGCCAGCAGCTTAGGAGTCAGGGGGAGCAGTAATTCACCCCTCCACTTT. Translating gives CASSLGVRGSSNSPLHF.

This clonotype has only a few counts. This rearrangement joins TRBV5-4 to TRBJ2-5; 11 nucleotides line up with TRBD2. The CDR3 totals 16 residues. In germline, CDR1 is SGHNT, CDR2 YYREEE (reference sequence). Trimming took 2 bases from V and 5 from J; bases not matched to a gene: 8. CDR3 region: CASSFLVAGGPETQYF. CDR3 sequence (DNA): TGTGCCAGCAGCTTCTTGGTAGCGGGGGGGCCTGAGACCCAGTACTTC.

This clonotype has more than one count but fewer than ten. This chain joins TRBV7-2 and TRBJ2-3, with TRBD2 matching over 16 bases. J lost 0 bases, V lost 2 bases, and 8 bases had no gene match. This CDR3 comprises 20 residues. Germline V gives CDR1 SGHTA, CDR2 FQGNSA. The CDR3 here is CASSLFVGLAGGISTDTQYF. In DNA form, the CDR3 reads TGTGCCAGCAGCTTATTCGTGGGACTAGCGGGGGGGATTAGCACAGATACGCAGTATTTT.

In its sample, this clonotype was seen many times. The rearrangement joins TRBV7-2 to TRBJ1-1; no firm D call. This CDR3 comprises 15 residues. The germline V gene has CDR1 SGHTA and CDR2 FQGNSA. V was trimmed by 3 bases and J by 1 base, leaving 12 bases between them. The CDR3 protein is CASSFFGPANTEAFF. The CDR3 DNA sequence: TGTGCCAGCAGCTTCTTTGGGCCGGCGAACACTGAAGCTTTCTTT.

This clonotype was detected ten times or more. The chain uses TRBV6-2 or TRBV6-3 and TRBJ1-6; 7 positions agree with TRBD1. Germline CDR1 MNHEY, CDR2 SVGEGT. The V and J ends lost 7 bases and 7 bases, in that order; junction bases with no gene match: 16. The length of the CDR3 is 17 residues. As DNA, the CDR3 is TGTGCCAGCAATCAAGATGACAGGGCGGACAGGAATTCACCCCTCCACTTT. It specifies CASNQDDRADRNSPLHF.

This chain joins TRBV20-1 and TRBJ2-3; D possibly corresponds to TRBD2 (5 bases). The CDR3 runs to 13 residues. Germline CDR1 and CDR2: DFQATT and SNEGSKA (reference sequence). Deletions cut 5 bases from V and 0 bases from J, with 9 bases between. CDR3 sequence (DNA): TGCAGTGCTGCCCCTAGCAGCACAGATACGCAGTATTTT. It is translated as CSAAPSSTDTQYF.

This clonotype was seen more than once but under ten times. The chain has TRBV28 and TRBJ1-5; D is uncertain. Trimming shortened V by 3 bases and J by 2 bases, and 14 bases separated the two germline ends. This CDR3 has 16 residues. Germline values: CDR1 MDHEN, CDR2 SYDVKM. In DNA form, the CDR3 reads TGTGCCAGCAGTTTGGGAAACCGGAGGGGCAATCAGCCCCAGCATTTT. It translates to CASSLGNRRGNQPQHF.

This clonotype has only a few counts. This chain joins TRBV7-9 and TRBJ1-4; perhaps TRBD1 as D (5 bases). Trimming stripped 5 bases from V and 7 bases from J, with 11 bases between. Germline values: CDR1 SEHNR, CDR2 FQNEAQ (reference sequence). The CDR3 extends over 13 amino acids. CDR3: CASSQDSFEKLFF. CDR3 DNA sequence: TGTGCCAGCAGCCAAGACAGTTTTGAAAAACTGTTTTTT.